The 15 T cell receptor beta chains below come from one sample, sequenced in a study of low-dose radiotherapy and immunotherapy resistance in tumors. TRAV- and TRBV-specific primers primed first-strand cDNA, covering alpha and beta chains. TCRs were put through around 20 PCR cycles of amplification with Phusion. A constant-region primer and the V-primer adapter served as the primer pair. A single record per CDR3 protein comes from TCRdb applying MiXCR to the reads. The repertoire has around 10,000 distinct CDR3 sequences, approximately 69% of them found once; the top ten carry roughly 7%. The receptors were sampled from a human donor with advanced metastatic prostate, ovarian, gallbladder or colorectal cancer (not recorded which). This table probably holds off-target reads from a library built for another chain.

The rearrangement uses TRBV6-6 and TRBJ2-1; TRBD2 matches at 9 bases. J was trimmed by 7 bases and V by 5 bases; bases with no gene match: 9. Per the germline V gene, CDR1 is MNHNY and CDR2 is SVGAGI (reference sequence). There are 15 residues in the CDR3. CDR3 sequence (DNA): TGTGCCAGCAGTCCTTCGCTAGCGGGGATAAATGAGCAGTTCTTC. Residues: CASSPSLAGINEQFF.

The chain carries TRBV5-1 and TRBJ2-2; possible D gene TRBD1, 5 bases. This CDR3 has 15 amino acids. V lost 0 bases and J 2 bases, leaving 8 bases between the germline ends. The germline CDR1 and CDR2 sequences are SGHRS and YFSETQ. The CDR3 reads CASSLGQRNTGELFF. The CDR3 DNA follows: TGCGCCAGCAGCTTGGGACAGAGAAACACCGGGGAGCTGTTTTTT.

This clonotype showed up just a few times. The J gene is TRBJ1-1, the V gene TRBV5-4, with D possibly being TRBD1 (6 bases). The CDR3 totals 16 residues. V lost 2 bases and J lost 2, with 16 bases in between. Germline V gene lookup returns CDR1 SGHNT and CDR2 YYREEE (reference sequence). CDR3 region: CASSFGGGGPNTEAFF. Written as DNA, the CDR3 is TGTGCCAGCAGCTTTGGGGGTGGGGGGCCAAACACTGAAGCTTTCTTT.

This rearrangement joins TRBV6-2 or TRBV6-3 to TRBJ2-1; the D gene is possibly TRBD2 (6 bases). CDR1 and CDR2 (germline): MNHEY, SVGEGT. Trimming stripped 4 bases from V and 7 bases from J, with 11 bases between. CDR3 length: 13 amino acids. In DNA, the CDR3 is TGTGCCAGCAGTTTAGGAGGGAAGAATGAGCAGTTCTTC. Translating gives CASSLGGKNEQFF.

The rearrangement links TRBV3-1 to TRBJ2-7, with D hard to call. This CDR3 spans 17 amino acids. V was pared by 1 base and J by 0 bases, with 16 bases between. CDR1 is LGHDT and CDR2 is YNNKEL in the germline V gene (reference sequence). This CDR3 is CASSQASRLSSSYEQYF. The CDR3 DNA reads TGTGCCAGCAGCCAAGCGTCGCGGCTAAGTAGCTCCTACGAGCAGTACTTC.

This clonotype was seen just once. J is TRBJ2-6 and V is TRBV18, with 8 bases fitting TRBD1. The germline V gene encodes CDR1 KGHSH and CDR2 LQKENI. V trimming: 4 bases; J trimming: 2 bases; junction bases outside the gene matches: 10. The CDR3 is 18 amino acids. The CDR3 DNA sequence: TGTGCCAGCTCACTAAAGCCGGGACAGGACGCTGGGGCCAACGTCCTGACTTTC. Amino acids: CASSLKPGQDAGANVLTF.

V is TRBV28 and J is TRBJ2-3; D is perhaps TRBD2 (6 bases). V shed 9 bases and J shed 1 base, with 14 bases lying between them. The CDR3 contains 14 residues. Germline V lookup: CDR1 MDHEN, CDR2 SYDVKM. The CDR3 bases are TGTGCCAGTCGGGACTCCCGAGGCACAGATACGCAGTATTTT. Translating gives CASRDSRGTDTQYF.

CDR3 in amino acids: CASSPPGLAGGIYNEQFF. The DNA of the CDR3 is TGTGCCAGCTCACCACCGGGACTAGCGGGGGGAATCTACAATGAGCAGTTCTTC. This chain joins TRBV18 and TRBJ2-1; TRBD2 matches 15 bases. CDR1 and CDR2 from the germline V gene are KGHSH and LQKENI. The CDR3 contains 18 residues. With V trimmed by 0 bases and J by 3 bases, 3 bases remained unmatched.

CDR3 region: CASSVSKVQPNYGYTF. DNA of the CDR3: TGTGCCAGCAGCGTCTCAAAGGTACAGCCTAACTATGGCTACACCTTC. The genes are TRBV9 and TRBJ1-2; the D is unclear. Trimming removed 2 bases at V and 0 bases at J, with 14 bases between. CDR3 length: 16 residues. Germline lookup yields CDR1 SGDLS and CDR2 YYNGEE.

This clonotype appeared once. The CDR3 region has the DNA TGTGCCAGCAGGAGCTGGGGAGGACAGGGTTCTGAAAAACTGTTTTTT. Translating gives CASRSWGGQGSEKLFF. The chain recombines TRBV7-3 with TRBJ1-4; 8 bases line up with TRBD1. V was pared by 6 bases and J by 7 bases, with 13 bases of the junction left unmatched. CDR3 length: 16 residues. Germline CDR1 reads SGHTA; CDR2 reads FQGTGA. Drawing the rest from reference TRBV7-3 and TRBJ1-4, the complete variable domain is GAGVSQTPSNKVTEKGKYVELRCDPISGHTALYWYRQSLGQGPEFLIYFQGTGAADDSGLPNDRFFAVRPEGSVSTLKIQRTERGDSAVYLCASRSWGGQGSEKLFFGSGTQLSVL.

The V call is TRBV29-1, the J call TRBJ1-2; TRBD1 aligns across 7 bases. The CDR3 runs to 11 residues. Germline loops: CDR1 SQVTM, CDR2 ANQGSEA. V shed 6 bases, J shed 4 bases, and the junction held 2 bases outside the gene matches. The CDR3 nucleotides read TGCAGCGTACAGGGGCGCTATGGCTACACCTTC. Translated: CSVQGRYGYTF.

The rearrangement links TRBV7-2 to TRBJ1-1; perhaps TRBD1 as D (6 bases). Trimming took 1 base from V and 4 from J, leaving 10 bases between them. In germline, CDR1 is SGHTA, CDR2 FQGNSA. The CDR3 length is 14 residues. In nucleotides, the CDR3 is TGTGCCAGCAGCTTAGGGGGGCGCGTCACTGAAGCTTTCTTT. Translation: CASSLGGRVTEAFF.

J is TRBJ1-1 and V is TRBV3-1; D is possibly TRBD1 (5 bases). Per germline, CDR1 LGHDT and CDR2 YNNKEL (reference sequence). The ends were cut back, 5 bases at V and 7 bases at J, with 14 bases in the middle. This CDR3 spans 13 amino acids. DNA for the CDR3: TGTGCCAGCAGCTCCACGACAGTTAGTGAAGCTTTCTTT. Protein product: CASSSTTVSEAFF.

This sequence joins TRBV28 and TRBJ1-5, with D perhaps matching TRBD1 (6 bases). Germline V gene data show CDR1 as MDHEN and CDR2 as SYDVKM. The CDR3 contains 13 residues. Trimming removed 10 bases from V and 6 bases from J, with 16 bases in between. For the CDR3, the DNA is TGTGCCACCAGGGGAGAGGCCAGTCAGCCCCAGCATTTT. Translation gives CATRGEASQPQHF.

The chain uses TRBV5-5 and TRBJ1-1, with D unresolved. The V gene's germline CDR1 is SGHKS and CDR2 YYEKEE (reference sequence). CDR3 size: 11 residues. Trimming took off 7 bases at V and 5 bases at J, with 9 bases between the two ends. The CDR3 region is CASLVGTEAFF. The CDR3 DNA follows: TGTGCCAGCTTAGTGGGTACTGAAGCTTTCTTT.